Below, 2 T cell receptor beta chains from the same sample are listed, as sequenced in a study of blood T cells in healthy people across ages. With a J-beta primer mix and a sample-barcoded 5' primer, a second PCR ran about 7 to 12 cycles. TCRdb processed the 5' RACE reads anew with MiXCR; each CDR3 protein has one entry. The table lists roughly 1,500,000 distinct CDR3 sequences, 30% to 35% of them singletons. Material: blood. These receptors were collected from a woman in her twenties or thirties in good health.

This chain links TRBV28 with TRBJ2-4; perhaps D is TRBD1 or TRBD2 (5 bases each). This CDR3 region has 14 residues. Trimming removed 5 bases from V and 13 bases from J, with 21 bases in between. CDR1 is MDHEN, CDR2 SYDVKM, per germline. The CDR3 sequence is CASSLLGTDRPQYF. As DNA, the CDR3 is TGTGCCAGCAGTCTACTTGGGACCGATCGGCCGCAGTACTTC.

The V gene is TRBV20-1, the J gene TRBJ2-6, with D uncertain. V shed 3 bases and J shed 5 bases, with 5 bases lying between them. The CDR3 is made up of 12 amino acids. CDR1 and CDR2 from the germline V gene are DFQATT and SNEGSKA (reference sequence). Here the CDR3 reads CSARGWANVLTF. The CDR3 nucleotides read TGCAGTGCTAGGGGCTGGGCCAACGTCCTGACTTTC.